This TCR beta chain was found in a study of siplizumab effects on memory and regulatory T cells. TCRdb's copy holds only in-frame clones and misses some; the assay was immunoSEQ multiplex PCR. The repertoire holds some 100,000 clones, with around 92% as singletons. Germline CDR1 MRHNA, CDR2 SNTAGT. This CDR3 is 13 amino acids long. Deletions cut 4 bases from V and 2 bases from J, with 6 bases between. The V call is TRBV6-4, the J call TRBJ1-5; D call uncertain. Sequencing used CD4+ T cells sorted from blood. This clonotype originated in a human donor in good health. Some clones in this sample may be carry-over from other donors' samples. The CDR3 nucleotides read TGTGCCAGCAGTGCCAGGCGCAATCAGCCCCAGCATTTT. This gives the protein CASSARRNQPQHF.